These 8 T cell receptor beta chains were sequenced from one sample in a study of blood T cell repertoires in COVID-19. Sequencing used immunoSEQ multiplex PCR; TCRdb keeps in-frame clones, though not all of them. The sample gives a few hundred thousand clones, approximately 85% of which show up once; roughly 7% is in the top ten. Sequencing was done on a sample of peripheral blood. These receptors all come from a human donor in a cohort sampled during active COVID-19.

The CDR3 here is CASGLVRDGYTF. The CDR3, as DNA: TGTGCTAGTGGTTTGGTCCGTGATGGCTACACCTTC. The chain combines TRBV12-5 with TRBJ1-2; D not resolved. Germline CDR1 reads LGHNT; CDR2 reads FRNRAP. Trimming removed 0 bases at V and 6 bases at J, with 5 bases between. The CDR3 has 12 amino acids.

V and J are TRBV29-1 and TRBJ1-2, with D perhaps TRBD1 (5 bases). This CDR3 has 13 residues. In germline, CDR1 is SQVTM, CDR2 ANQGSEA. The V gene lost 1 base and the J gene lost 3 bases, with 9 bases spanning the gap. In DNA form, the CDR3 reads TGCAGCGTTGAAGTGACACAGGACTATGGCTACACCTTC. This codes for CSVEVTQDYGYTF.

The DNA of the CDR3 is TGCGCCAGCAGCCCGGACAGGGCCCTCTCCTACGAGCAGTACTTC. The encoded protein is CASSPDRALSYEQYF. This chain links TRBV5-1 with TRBJ2-7, with TRBD1 matching 8 bases. V dropped 4 bases and J dropped 0; count of bases not matched to a gene: 6. The CDR3 is 15 amino acids. The V gene's germline CDR1 is SGHRS and CDR2 YFSETQ.

This chain links TRBV15 with TRBJ2-3; TRBD1 might be the D (6 bases). Germline V gives CDR1 LNHNV, CDR2 YYDKDF (reference sequence). This CDR3 region has 15 residues. Trimming removed 5 bases at V and 2 bases at J, with 14 bases between. CDR3 nucleotide sequence: TGTGCCACCAGCGACCTCAGGGACAACACAGATACGCAGTATTTT. Translated: CATSDLRDNTDTQYF.

This clone appeared once. Germline and junction disagree at one end, which may indicate a read error. The rearrangement uses TRBV11-3 and TRBJ2-2; D is possibly TRBD1 (6 bases). Germline assignment: CDR1 SGHNT and CDR2 YENEEA. This CDR3 spans 16 amino acids. The CDR3 sequence is CASSPPDRPNTEELFF. CDR3 DNA: TGTGCCAGCAGCCCACCGGACAGACCGAACACCGAGGAGCTGTTTTTT.

The chain uses TRBV18 and TRBJ1-1, with D perhaps matching TRBD1 (5 bases). This CDR3 contains 14 residues. V lost 3 bases to trimming and J lost 0 bases, with 8 bases between them. Germline CDR1 is KGHSH and CDR2 is LQKENI. This CDR3 reads CASSPRQMNTEAFF. CDR3 coding DNA: TGTGCCAGCTCACCGAGACAGATGAACACTGAAGCTTTCTTT.

The V and J genes are TRBV7-3 and TRBJ1-2; 7 bases align to TRBD1. The J segment lost 5 bases and the V segment lost 5 bases, leaving 11 bases of the junction unmatched. CDR1 is SGHTA, CDR2 FQGTGA, per germline. CDR3 size: 15 residues. The CDR3 reads CASSLQPGQSYGYTF. The CDR3 nucleotides are TGTGCCAGCAGCCTCCAACCGGGACAGAGTTATGGCTACACCTTC. The complete variable domain, with remaining parts taken from reference TRBV7-3 and TRBJ1-2, reads GAGVSQTPSNKVTEKGKYVELRCDPISGHTALYWYRQSLGQGPEFLIYFQGTGAADDSGLPNDRFFAVRPEGSVSTLKIQRTERGDSAVYLCASSLQPGQSYGYTFGSGTRLTVV.

The chain joins TRBV6-1 to TRBJ2-2, with D perhaps matching TRBD1 (6 bases). The V and J ends lost 3 bases and 2 bases respectively, with 10 bases between them. Germline CDR1 reads MNHNS; CDR2 reads SASEGT. The CDR3 is made up of 15 amino acids. The CDR3 sequence: CASSDGTTNTGELFF. The CDR3 region has the DNA TGTGCCAGCAGTGATGGGACAACTAACACCGGGGAGCTGTTTTTT.